These 11 T cell receptor beta chains were sequenced from one sample in a study of T cells in Graves' hyperthyroidism and ophthalmopathy. The investigators amplified TCR beta CDR3 regions from RNA transcripts. Carried out on the TCR CDR3, a first-round RT-PCR used the HTBI primer set. TCRdb analysed the multiplex PCR reads with MiXCR anew, one entry per CDR3 protein. The sample lists under 40,000 distinct CDR3 sequences, 49% seen once, with roughly 6.4% in the top ten. Material for sequencing was blood. The source of these receptors is a woman in her forties or fifties with Graves' hyperthyroidism that later progressed to Graves' ophthalmopathy.

V is TRBV7-2 and J is TRBJ2-7; TRBD1 might be the D (5 bases). Per the germline V gene, CDR1 is SGHTA and CDR2 is FQGNSA. Trimming took off 2 bases at V and 3 bases at J, with 11 bases between the two ends. This CDR3 spans 14 amino acids. CDR3 sequence reads: CASSLSPRDYEQYF. The CDR3 DNA reads TGTGCCAGCAGCTTAAGTCCCAGGGACTACGAGCAGTACTTC. The full variable domain, completed using reference TRBV7-2 and TRBJ2-7, is GAGVSQSPSNKVTEKGKDVELRCDPISGHTALYWYRQSLGQGLEFLIYFQGNSAPDKSGLPSDRFSAERTGGSVSTLTIQRTQQEDSAVYLCASSLSPRDYEQYFGPGTRLTVT.

This clonotype was detected ten times or more. V usage is TRBV20-1 and J usage is TRBJ1-3; maybe TRBD1 (6 bases). The germline CDR1 and CDR2 sequences are DFQATT and SNEGSKA (reference sequence). This CDR3 has 17 residues. V lost 3 bases, J lost 0 bases, and 18 bases lay in between. This chain's CDR3 is CSASIRDTGYSGNTIYF. In DNA, the CDR3 is TGCAGTGCTAGCATCCGGGACACCGGATACTCTGGAAACACCATATATTTT.

The sample holds a few counts of this clonotype. Its ends do not fully match the called genes, so a read error is possible. The rearrangement uses TRBV25-1 and TRBJ1-4; D remains unclear. CDR1 is MGHDK and CDR2 is SYGVNS in the germline V gene. The CDR3 contains 15 residues. The CDR3: CASSETMATSEKLFF. The CDR3 DNA is TGTGCCAGCAGTGAGACAATGGCAACTAGTGAAAAACTGTTTTTT.

This clonotype was counted only a few times. It is likely a read error, because the conserved phenylalanine at the end of the CDR3 is missing. It is unclear where the CDR3 begins or ends on the DNA, so no DNA is shown, and the CDR3 is as TCRdb lists it. This rearrangement joins TRBV20-1 to TRBJ1-1; the table's D gene call, TRBD1, was not cross checked with the DNA. The CDR3 totals 11 residues, both ends included. In germline, CDR1 is DFQATT, CDR2 SNEGSKA (reference sequence). The CDR3 reads CSAPSSGQGFY.

This clonotype appeared once. The rearrangement uses TRBV20-1 and TRBJ2-7; 9 bases fit TRBD1. The germline CDR1 and CDR2 sequences are DFQATT and SNEGSKA (reference sequence). The CDR3 contains 12 residues. With V trimmed by 5 bases and J by 7 bases, 6 bases remained unmatched. The CDR3 nucleotides read TGCAGTGCTGGGGACAGGGTATGGGAGCAGTACTTC. Translating gives CSAGDRVWEQYF.

Points on this clonotype: The DNA is omitted, as the CDR3 cannot be located on it reliably, and the CDR3 follows TCRdb's listing. The chain is built from TRBV7-2 and TRBJ2-1; TRBD2 is taken as the D call from the table, unchecked against the DNA. CDR1 and CDR2 (germline): SGHTA, FQGNSA. The CDR3 spans 24 amino acids, including both terminal residues. This CDR3 is CDSSFYICSARGLAGKLSYNEQFF.

In its sample, this clonotype was seen many times. The chain combines TRBV7-3 with TRBJ2-2; 13 bases agree with TRBD2. CDR3 length: 19 amino acids. Germline values: CDR1 SGHTA, CDR2 FQGTGA. V dropped 5 bases and J dropped 2; count of bases not matched to a gene: 11. The CDR3 DNA is TGTGCCAGCAGCGCGGGACTAGCGGGGAGTAGACCAAACACCGGGGAGCTGTTTTTT. Translating it yields CASSAGLAGSRPNTGELFF. The full variable domain, completed using reference TRBV7-3 and TRBJ2-2, is GAGVSQTPSNKVTEKGKYVELRCDPISGHTALYWYRQSLGQGPEFLIYFQGTGAADDSGLPNDRFFAVRPEGSVSTLKIQRTERGDSAVYLCASSAGLAGSRPNTGELFFGEGSRLTVL.

The CDR3: CSASSQGANQPQHF. The CDR3 DNA reads TGCAGTGCTAGCTCTCAGGGGGCCAATCAGCCCCAGCATTTT. The chain combines TRBV20-1 with TRBJ1-5; TRBD1 matches 8 bases. The junction had 4 bases not matched to a gene; V was cut back by 3 bases and J by 3 bases. The CDR3 totals 14 residues. Germline lookup yields CDR1 DFQATT and CDR2 SNEGSKA (reference sequence).

Many counts were recorded for this clonotype. V is TRBV7-9 and J is TRBJ2-1; the D is unclear. With 5 bases removed from V and 0 bases from J, the gap between germline ends came to 14 bases. Germline V gene sequence: CDR1 SEHNR, CDR2 FQNEAQ (reference sequence). This CDR3 region has 16 residues. CDR3 bases: TGTGCCAGCAGCCCAGAAACAGCTTCCTCCTACAATGAGCAGTTCTTC. This encodes CASSPETASSYNEQFF.

This clonotype was seen more than once but under ten times. The rearrangement uses TRBV5-8 and TRBJ2-7; D gene ambiguous. CDR3 length: 12 amino acids. CDR1 is SGHTS and CDR2 is YDEGEE in the germline V gene. V lost 5 bases and J 0 bases, leaving 6 bases between the germline ends. The CDR3 loop reads CASSLNSYEQYF. Here the CDR3 DNA reads TGTGCCAGCAGTCTAAACTCCTACGAGCAGTACTTC. The variable domain in full, completed from reference TRBV5-8 and TRBJ2-7, reads EAGVTQSPTHLIKTRGQQATLRCSPISGHTSVYWYQQALGLGLQFLLWYDEGEERNRGNFPPRFSGRQFPNYSSELNVNALELEDSALYLCASSLNSYEQYFGPGTRLTVT.

This chain links TRBV20-1 with TRBJ2-7; unclear D gene. Germline values: CDR1 DFQATT, CDR2 SNEGSKA (reference sequence). This CDR3 is built from 11 residues. V lost 3 bases to trimming and J lost 3 bases, with 6 bases between them. CDR3 sequence: CSASEDYEQYF. CDR3 coding DNA: TGCAGTGCTAGTGAGGACTACGAGCAGTACTTC.